This TCR beta chain was obtained from a study of blood T cell repertoires in COVID-19. Generated by immunoSEQ multiplex PCR, the TCRdb table keeps only in-frame clones and is missing some. This table holds over 55,000 clones, around 87% found once. Germline loops: CDR1 LGHNA, CDR2 YNFKEQ. The ends lost 2 bases at V and 3 bases at J; junction bases unmatched: 5. This CDR3 contains 15 residues. Source material: peripheral blood. The source of this sequence is a middle-aged man with active COVID-19. The V and J genes are TRBV4-2 and TRBJ2-7; the match to TRBD2 covers 9 bases. CDR3 sequence (DNA): TGTGCCAGCAGCCAACAGGAGACTAGCGGCTACGAGCAGTACTTC. Amino acids: CASSQQETSGYEQYF.